Below, one TCR beta chain is given with its context. The sample comes from a study of blood T cell repertoires in COVID-19. Study background: Sources were T cells, B-cell-depleted T cells, or PBMCs; the material itself was cDNA or gDNA.

Clones were sequenced by immunoSEQ multiplex PCR, and TCRdb holds only the in-frame ones, with some missing. The data hold 350,000 to 450,000 clones, with more than 80% observed a single time. The source of this sequence is a man in his forties or fifties with acute or convalescent COVID-19. Sequencing was carried out using peripheral blood.

CDR3 DNA: TGTGCCAGCAGTCCCTACAGGGGGGCGCTTAATGGCTACACCTTC. It translates to CASSPYRGALNGYTF. The chain is built from TRBV27 and TRBJ1-2, with TRBD1 identical over 8 bases. The CDR3 sequence is 15 residues long. The V segment lost 5 bases and the J segment 6 bases; nucleotides outside the gene matches: 11. Germline lookup yields CDR1 MNHEY and CDR2 SMNVEV (reference sequence).